A selection of T cell receptor beta chains follows, all from one sample in a study of CD8+CD57+ T cells in acquired aplastic anemia. MiXCR, run by TCRdb on the reads, gives a single entry per CDR3 protein. The repertoire has around 210,000 distinct CDR3 sequences, less than 75% of them found once; the top ten carry about 60%. Sequenced sample: sorted CD4+, CD8+, or CD8+CD57+ T cells (not recorded which) from PBMCs. The receptors here all came from a human donor with aplastic anemia. CDR3s include the opening cysteine and the closing phenylalanine or tryptophan. Fields, in order: V gene, CDR3 protein.

v_call: TRBV2; cdr3_aa: CASSSRQGGSSNEQFF
v_call: TRBV19; cdr3_aa: CASSTFMNTEAFF
v_call: TRBV7-9; cdr3_aa: CASSSSGTGLWQETQYF
v_call: TRBV2; cdr3_aa: CASIPLSSGNTIYF
v_call: TRBV14; cdr3_aa: CASSQWGTNNEQFF
v_call: TRBV15; cdr3_aa: CATSRRQPTGELFF
v_call: TRBV9; cdr3_aa: CASSAYLGGNSPLHF
v_call: TRBV10-3; cdr3_aa: CAISTAGPNTGELFF
v_call: TRBV9; cdr3_aa: CASSVSRQGVGNTIYF
v_call: TRBV2; cdr3_aa: CASATGLNTEAFF
v_call: TRBV20-1; cdr3_aa: CSARPTGGYSPLHF
v_call: TRBV9; cdr3_aa: CASSLNNEQFF
v_call: TRBV24-1; cdr3_aa: CATSDPGQGNEKLFF
v_call: TRBV29-1; cdr3_aa: CSVKTENYGYTF
v_call: TRBV20-1; cdr3_aa: CSAVGPGTYEQYF
v_call: TRBV15; cdr3_aa: CATSRTRGLSSGNTIYF
v_call: TRBV15; cdr3_aa: CATSSNSVGRGFF
v_call: TRBV2; cdr3_aa: CASCRTVNNSPLHF
v_call: TRBV11-2; cdr3_aa: CASSLDGQIEQFF
v_call: TRBV7-6; cdr3_aa: CASSLLGGGLANTDTQYF
v_call: TRBV20-1; cdr3_aa: CSVLDSAGRYGYTF
v_call: TRBV20-1; cdr3_aa: CSARKLDGTEGTEAFF
v_call: TRBV7-9; cdr3_aa: CASSLSGSYNEQFF
v_call: TRBV5-4; cdr3_aa: CASRLGTGAVALHF
v_call: TRBV7-3; cdr3_aa: CASNTGLAHDNEQFF
v_call: TRBV20-1; cdr3_aa: CSASGGQGAQSNQPQHF
v_call: TRBV20-1; cdr3_aa: CSARYGGTDTQYF
v_call: TRBV19; cdr3_aa: CASSMSGASNYGYTF
v_call: TRBV11-2; cdr3_aa: CASSDRRDGAYEQYF
v_call: TRBV2; cdr3_aa: CASSGQLTGNTIYF
v_call: TRBV7-2; cdr3_aa: CASSSSSLTQILF
v_call: TRBV7-9; cdr3_aa: CASSLVAGGAEQYF
v_call: TRBV2; cdr3_aa: CALRQAYEQYF
v_call: TRBV2; cdr3_aa: CASILTGRRTEAFF
v_call: TRBV2; cdr3_aa: CASSGTGGTYNEQFF
v_call: TRBV2; cdr3_aa: CASSAEGGPPLHF
v_call: TRBV6-1; cdr3_aa: CASSLPQGGSYEQYF
v_call: TRBV24-1; cdr3_aa: CATSGDWSSYNEQFF
v_call: TRBV29-1; cdr3_aa: CSVHDTGRKNYGYTF
v_call: TRBV7-9; cdr3_aa: CASSHRKGERTYYNEQFF
v_call: TRBV10-3; cdr3_aa: CAIKGQEGQETQYF
v_call: TRBV20-1; cdr3_aa: CSARDTPGTEAFF
v_call: TRBV20-1; cdr3_aa: CSAREAGVYEAFF
v_call: TRBV4-2; cdr3_aa: CASSQDEVGGREKLFF
v_call: TRBV6-5; cdr3_aa: CASSDRTDYGYTF
v_call: TRBV7-8; cdr3_aa: CASSSIAGGLYNEQFF
v_call: TRBV2; cdr3_aa: CASGQGGTLNEKLFF
v_call: TRBV12-3/TRBV12-4; cdr3_aa: CASRSTGKAEAFF
v_call: TRBV7-3; cdr3_aa: CASSNQGDTEAFF
v_call: TRBV4-1; cdr3_aa: CASSQAGLASEQYF
v_call: TRBV7-2; cdr3_aa: CASTSLGGIYEQYF
v_call: TRBV10-3; cdr3_aa: CAISEPTLSTDTQYF
v_call: TRBV20-1; cdr3_aa: CSANTGTGNDQPQHF
v_call: TRBV7-2; cdr3_aa: CASSDLTYTEAFF
v_call: TRBV7-2; cdr3_aa: CASNSGGPRSYEQYF
v_call: TRBV7-6; cdr3_aa: CASSLRESRDGYTF
v_call: TRBV20-1; cdr3_aa: CSATKGQNGYTF